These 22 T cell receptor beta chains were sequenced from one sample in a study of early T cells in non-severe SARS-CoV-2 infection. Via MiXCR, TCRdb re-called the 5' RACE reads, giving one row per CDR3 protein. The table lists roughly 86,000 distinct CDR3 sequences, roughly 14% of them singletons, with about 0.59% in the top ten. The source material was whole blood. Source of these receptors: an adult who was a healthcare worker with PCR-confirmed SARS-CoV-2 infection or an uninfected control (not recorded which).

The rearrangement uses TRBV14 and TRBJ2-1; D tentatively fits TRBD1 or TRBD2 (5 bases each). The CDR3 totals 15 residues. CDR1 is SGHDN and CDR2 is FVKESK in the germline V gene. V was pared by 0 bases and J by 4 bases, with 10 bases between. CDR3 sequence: CASSQDRDHYNEQFF. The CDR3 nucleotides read TGTGCCAGCAGCCAAGACCGGGACCATTACAATGAGCAGTTCTTC.

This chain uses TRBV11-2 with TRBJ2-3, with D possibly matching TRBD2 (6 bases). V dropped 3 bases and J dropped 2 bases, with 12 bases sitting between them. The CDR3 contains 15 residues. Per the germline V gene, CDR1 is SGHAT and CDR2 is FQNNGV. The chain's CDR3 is CASSFRDWNTDTQYF. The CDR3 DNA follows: TGTGCCAGCAGCTTTAGGGACTGGAACACAGATACGCAGTATTTT.

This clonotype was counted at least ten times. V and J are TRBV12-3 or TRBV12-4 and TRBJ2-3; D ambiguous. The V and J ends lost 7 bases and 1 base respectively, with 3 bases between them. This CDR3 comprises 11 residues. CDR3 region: CASTRTDTQYF. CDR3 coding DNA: TGTGCCAGCACCCGCACAGATACGCAGTATTTT.

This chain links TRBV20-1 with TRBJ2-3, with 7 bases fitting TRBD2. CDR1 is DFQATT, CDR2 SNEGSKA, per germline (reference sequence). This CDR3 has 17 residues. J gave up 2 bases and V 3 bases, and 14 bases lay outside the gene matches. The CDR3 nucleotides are TGCAGTGCTAGGGCCTTTCCTAGCGGAGGGGTCACAGATACGCAGTATTTT. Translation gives CSARAFPSGGVTDTQYF.

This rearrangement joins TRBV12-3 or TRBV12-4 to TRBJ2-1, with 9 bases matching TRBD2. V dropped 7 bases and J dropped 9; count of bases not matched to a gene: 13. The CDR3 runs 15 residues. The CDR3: CASNIGLAGIGEQFF. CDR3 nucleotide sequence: TGTGCCAGCAACATAGGGCTAGCGGGGATCGGTGAGCAGTTCTTC.

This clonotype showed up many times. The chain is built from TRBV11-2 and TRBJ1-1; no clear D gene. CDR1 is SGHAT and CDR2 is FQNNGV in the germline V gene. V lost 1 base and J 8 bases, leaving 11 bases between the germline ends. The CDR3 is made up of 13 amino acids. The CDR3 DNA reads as TGTGCCAGCAGCTTAGCCAGGCCCCGCGAAGCTTTCTTT. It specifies CASSLARPREAFF. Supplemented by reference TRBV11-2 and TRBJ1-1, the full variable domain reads EAGVAQSPRYKIIEKRQSVAFWCNPISGHATLYWYQQILGQGPKLLIQFQNNGVVDDSQLPKDRFSAERLKGVDSTLKIQPAKLEDSAVYLCASSLARPREAFFGQGTRLTVV.

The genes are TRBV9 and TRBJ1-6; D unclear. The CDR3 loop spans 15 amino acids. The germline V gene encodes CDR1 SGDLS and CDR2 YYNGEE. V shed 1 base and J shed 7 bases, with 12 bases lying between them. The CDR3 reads CASSVSLGVNSPLHF. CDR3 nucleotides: TGTGCCAGCAGCGTATCTCTAGGCGTGAATTCACCCCTCCACTTT.

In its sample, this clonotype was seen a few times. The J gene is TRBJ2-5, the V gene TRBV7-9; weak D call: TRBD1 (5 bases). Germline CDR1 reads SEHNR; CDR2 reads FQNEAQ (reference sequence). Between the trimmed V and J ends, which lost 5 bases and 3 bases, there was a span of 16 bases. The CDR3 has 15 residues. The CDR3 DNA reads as TGTGCCAGCAGCCTACGGACATCTGGGAAAGAGACCCAGTACTTC. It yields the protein CASSLRTSGKETQYF.

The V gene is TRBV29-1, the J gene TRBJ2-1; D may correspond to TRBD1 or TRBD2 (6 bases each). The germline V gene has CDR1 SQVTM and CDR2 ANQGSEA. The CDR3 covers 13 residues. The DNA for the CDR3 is TGCACCATCCGGGACACTAGCACCGATGAGCAGTTCTTC. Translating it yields CTIRDTSTDEQFF.

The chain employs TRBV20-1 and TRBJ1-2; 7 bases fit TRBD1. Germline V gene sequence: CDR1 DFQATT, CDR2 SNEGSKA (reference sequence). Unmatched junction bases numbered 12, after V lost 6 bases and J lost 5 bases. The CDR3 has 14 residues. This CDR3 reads CSAKPSGTDYGYTF. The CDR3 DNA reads TGCAGTGCAAAGCCTTCCGGGACAGATTATGGCTACACCTTC.

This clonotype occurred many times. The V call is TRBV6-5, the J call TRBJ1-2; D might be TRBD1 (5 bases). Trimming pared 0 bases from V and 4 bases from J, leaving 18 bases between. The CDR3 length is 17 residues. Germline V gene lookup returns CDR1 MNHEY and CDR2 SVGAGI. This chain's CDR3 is CASSYSVQVVDAYGYTF. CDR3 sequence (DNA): TGTGCCAGCAGTTACTCGGTACAGGTTGTTGACGCCTATGGCTACACCTTC.

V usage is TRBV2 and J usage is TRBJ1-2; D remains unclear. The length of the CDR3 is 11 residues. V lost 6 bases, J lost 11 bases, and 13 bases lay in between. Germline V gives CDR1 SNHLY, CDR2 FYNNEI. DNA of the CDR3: TGTGCCAGCAGATTCGAGCTTGGGTACACCTTC. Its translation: CASRFELGYTF.

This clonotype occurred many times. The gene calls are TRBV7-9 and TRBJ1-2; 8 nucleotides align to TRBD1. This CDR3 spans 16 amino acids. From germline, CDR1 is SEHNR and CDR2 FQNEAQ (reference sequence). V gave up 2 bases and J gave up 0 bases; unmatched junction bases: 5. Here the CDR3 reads CASSLYRGTTNYGYTF. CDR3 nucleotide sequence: TGTGCCAGCAGCTTATACAGGGGGACAACTAACTATGGCTACACCTTC.

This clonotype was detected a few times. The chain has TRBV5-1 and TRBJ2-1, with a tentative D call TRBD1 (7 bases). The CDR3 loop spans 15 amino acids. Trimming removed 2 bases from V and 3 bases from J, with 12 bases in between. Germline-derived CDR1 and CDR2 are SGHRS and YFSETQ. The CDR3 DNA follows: TGCGCCAGCAGCTTTGCGGGACAGAGCTACAATGAGCAGTTCTTC. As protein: CASSFAGQSYNEQFF.

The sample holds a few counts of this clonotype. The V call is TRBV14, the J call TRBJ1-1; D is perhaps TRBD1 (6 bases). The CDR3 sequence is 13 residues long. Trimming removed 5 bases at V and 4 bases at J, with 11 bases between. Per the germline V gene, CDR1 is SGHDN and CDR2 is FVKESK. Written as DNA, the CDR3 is TGTGCCAGCAGCGCACAGGGAGGCACTGAAGCTTTCTTT. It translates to CASSAQGGTEAFF. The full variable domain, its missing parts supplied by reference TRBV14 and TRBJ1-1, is EAGVTQFPSHSVIEKGQTVTLRCDPISGHDNLYWYRRVMGKEIKFLLHFVKESKQDESGMPNNRFLAERTGGTYSTLKVQPAELEDSGVYFCASSAQGGTEAFFGQGTRLTVV.

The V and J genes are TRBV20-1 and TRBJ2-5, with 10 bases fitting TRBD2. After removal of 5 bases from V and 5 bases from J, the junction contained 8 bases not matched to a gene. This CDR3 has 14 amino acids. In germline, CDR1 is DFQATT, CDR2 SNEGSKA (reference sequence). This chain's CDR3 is CSAQRLAGAETQYF. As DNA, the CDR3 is TGCAGTGCTCAGCGGCTAGCGGGGGCTGAGACCCAGTACTTC.

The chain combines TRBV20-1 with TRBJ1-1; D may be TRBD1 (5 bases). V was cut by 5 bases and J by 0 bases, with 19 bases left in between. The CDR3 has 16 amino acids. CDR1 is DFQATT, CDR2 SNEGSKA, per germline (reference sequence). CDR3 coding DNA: TGCAGTGCTGCCCAGGGAAGCTCGGGGGTGAACACTGAAGCTTTCTTT. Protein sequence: CSAAQGSSGVNTEAFF.

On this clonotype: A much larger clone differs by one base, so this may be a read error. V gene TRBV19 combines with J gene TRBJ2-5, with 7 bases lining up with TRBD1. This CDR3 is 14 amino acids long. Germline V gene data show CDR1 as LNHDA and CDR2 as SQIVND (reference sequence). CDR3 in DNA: TGTGCCAGTAGCTTGACAGGGCTCCAAGAGAACCAGTACTTC. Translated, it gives CASSLTGLQENQYF.

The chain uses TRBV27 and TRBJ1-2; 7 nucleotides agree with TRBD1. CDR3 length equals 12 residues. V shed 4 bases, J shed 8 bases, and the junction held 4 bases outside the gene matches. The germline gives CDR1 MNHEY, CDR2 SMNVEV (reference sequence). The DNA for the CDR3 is TGTGCCAGCAGTTACAGGGGACTAGGCTACACCTTC. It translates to CASSYRGLGYTF.

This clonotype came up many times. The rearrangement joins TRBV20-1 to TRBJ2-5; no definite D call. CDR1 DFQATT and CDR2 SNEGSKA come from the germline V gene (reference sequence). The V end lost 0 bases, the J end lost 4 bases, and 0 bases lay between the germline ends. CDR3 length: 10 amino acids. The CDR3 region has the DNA TGCAGTGCTAGAGAAGAGACCCAGTACTTC. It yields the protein CSAREETQYF.

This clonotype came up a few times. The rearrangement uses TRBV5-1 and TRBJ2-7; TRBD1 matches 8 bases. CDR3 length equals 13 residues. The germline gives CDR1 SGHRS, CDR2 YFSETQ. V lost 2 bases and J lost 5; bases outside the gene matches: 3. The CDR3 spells CASSFAGGDEQYV. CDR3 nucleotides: TGCGCCAGCAGCTTCGCAGGGGGCGACGAGCAGTACGTC.

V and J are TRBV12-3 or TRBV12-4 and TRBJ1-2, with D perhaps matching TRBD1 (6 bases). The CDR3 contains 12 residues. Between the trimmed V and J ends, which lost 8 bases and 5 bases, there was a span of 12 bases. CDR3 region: CASSGTLYGYTF. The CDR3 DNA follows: TGTGCCAGCTCCGGGACATTATATGGCTACACCTTC.